The 29 T cell receptor beta chains given below trace back to one sample, sequenced in a study of cytomegalovirus exposure and HLA in healthy donors (dated 2017 in TCRdb). Library method: the immunoSEQ multiplex PCR assay. A mixture of 60 forward primers for TCR Vbeta segments and 13 reverse primers for TCR Jbeta segments was used in the multiplex PCR. TCRdb provides this immuneACCESS table in a form limited to in-frame rearrangements. Some clones are lacking; in checked studies, under half of them reflect an unresolved V gene, and why the rest are absent is not known. This sample is represented by 150,000 to 160,000 clones; approximately 74% of them were singletons. The ten largest clones add up to around 2.3% of the sample. Sequenced: PBMCs. Source of these receptors: a man aged 25 to 40 in good health and CMV-seronegative.

The V gene is TRBV6-4, the J gene TRBJ2-2; 8 nucleotides align to TRBD1. Germline lookup yields CDR1 MRHNA and CDR2 SNTAGT. Trimming cost V 3 bases and J 4 bases; bases outside gene matches: 4. The CDR3 consists of 15 residues. This CDR3 is CASSEGQDFTGELFF. The CDR3 DNA reads as TGTGCCAGCAGTGAGGGACAGGACTTCACCGGGGAGCTGTTTTTT.

This rearrangement joins TRBV19 to TRBJ1-1; a possible D gene is TRBD1 (6 bases). The CDR3 has 15 amino acids. V was cut by 7 bases and J by 1 base, with 16 bases left in between. Germline CDR1 LNHDA, CDR2 SQIVND (reference sequence). The CDR3 loop is CASTLQGFSNTEAFF. The DNA for the CDR3 is TGTGCCAGTACATTGCAGGGGTTTTCGAACACTGAAGCTTTCTTT.

This clone was observed a single time. The rearrangement links TRBV7-2 to TRBJ1-4; 7 bases agree with TRBD1. Germline values: CDR1 SGHTA, CDR2 FQGNSA. The CDR3 is made up of 14 amino acids. J gave up 7 bases and V 4 bases, and 6 bases lay outside the gene matches. For the CDR3, the DNA is TGTGCCAGCAGCTCGGGACAGACCTTTGAAAAACTGTTTTTT. The encoded protein is CASSSGQTFEKLFF.

The gene calls are TRBV29-1 and TRBJ2-7, with 9 positions matching TRBD1. Per germline, CDR1 SQVTM and CDR2 ANQGSEA. V trimming: 6 bases; J trimming: 2 bases; junction bases outside the gene matches: 5. The CDR3 sequence is 13 residues long. The CDR3 bases are TGCAGCGTCGTGGACAGGGGCGCCTACGAGCAGTACTTC. It is translated as CSVVDRGAYEQYF.

The rearrangement joins TRBV5-1 to TRBJ1-2; 8 positions agree with TRBD1. The V and J ends lost 1 base and 0 bases, in that order; junction bases with no gene match: 2. This CDR3 comprises 15 residues. CDR1 is SGHRS, CDR2 YFSETQ, per germline. CDR3 coding DNA: TGCGCCAGCAGCTTGTCAGGGGGCGCTAACTATGGCTACACCTTC. Its protein product is CASSLSGGANYGYTF.

The chain employs TRBV7-2 and TRBJ2-1; 10 nucleotides line up with TRBD1. Germline V gives CDR1 SGHTA, CDR2 FQGNSA. The CDR3 covers 16 residues. V shed 1 base, J shed 3 bases, and the junction held 3 bases outside the gene matches. The CDR3 sequence is CASSLVGTGVYNEQFF. Written as DNA, the CDR3 is TGTGCCAGCAGCTTAGTGGGGACAGGGGTCTACAATGAGCAGTTCTTC.

The chain uses TRBV6-1 and TRBJ1-2; D remains ambiguous. Germline CDR1 MNHNS, CDR2 SASEGT. Trimming cost V 2 bases and J 7 bases, with 14 bases left between them. The CDR3 is made up of 14 amino acids. The CDR3 sequence: CASSESGRVIGYTF. CDR3 DNA: TGTGCCAGCAGTGAAAGCGGGAGGGTGATTGGCTACACCTTC.

The rearrangement joins TRBV5-4 to TRBJ2-7; 10 bases agree with TRBD1. The germline V gene has CDR1 SGHNT and CDR2 YYREEE (reference sequence). The CDR3 spans 19 residues. The J segment lost 3 bases and the V segment lost 4 bases, leaving 19 bases of the junction unmatched. CDR3 in DNA: TGTGCCAGCAGCACGCGACCGGGACAGGGGACTACTCGGGACTACGAGCAGTACTTC. Protein product: CASSTRPGQGTTRDYEQYF.

V is TRBV19 and J is TRBJ1-6; 7 bases line up with TRBD1. This CDR3 has 14 residues. Trimming cost V 5 bases and J 8 bases; bases outside gene matches: 6. Germline V gene sequence: CDR1 LNHDA, CDR2 SQIVND (reference sequence). The CDR3 region is CASSDRARDSPLHF. CDR3 coding DNA: TGTGCCAGTAGTGACAGGGCTAGAGATTCACCCCTCCACTTT.

V and J are TRBV27 and TRBJ2-7; 8 bases are shared with TRBD1. This CDR3 comprises 15 residues. Germline V gene sequence: CDR1 MNHEY, CDR2 SMNVEV (reference sequence). V shed 5 bases, J shed 3 bases, and the junction held 9 bases outside the gene matches. CDR3 sequence reads: CASSGMGQVIYEQYF. CDR3 DNA: TGTGCCAGCAGTGGGATGGGACAGGTCATCTACGAGCAGTACTTC.

J is TRBJ2-3 and V is TRBV9, with 8 bases aligning to TRBD1. CDR3 length: 15 residues. Germline CDR1 is SGDLS and CDR2 is YYNGEE. J was trimmed by 1 base and V by 0 bases; bases with no gene match: 1. The chain's CDR3 is CASSVGTGRTDTQYF. CDR3 DNA: TGTGCCAGCAGCGTAGGGACAGGGCGCACAGATACGCAGTATTTT.

V usage is TRBV7-9 and J usage is TRBJ1-1; D perhaps matches TRBD1 (5 bases). This CDR3 region has 16 residues. Per the germline V gene, CDR1 is SEHNR and CDR2 is FQNEAQ (reference sequence). V gave up 5 bases and J gave up 3 bases, with 19 bases separating them. The DNA for the CDR3 is TGTGCCAGCAGCACCACTAGGCGGGGGGTCCACACTGAAGCTTTCTTT. Translating gives CASSTTRRGVHTEAFF. Filled out from reference TRBV7-9 and TRBJ1-1, the complete variable domain reads DTGVSQNPRHKITKRGQNVTFRCDPISEHNRLYWYRQTLGQGPEFLTYFQNEAQLEKSRLLSDRFSAERPKGSFSTLEIQRTEQGDSAMYLCASSTTRRGVHTEAFFGQGTRLTVV.

The V gene is TRBV19, the J gene TRBJ1-2; TRBD1 agrees at 7 bases. CDR3 length: 14 amino acids. Germline assignment: CDR1 LNHDA and CDR2 SQIVND (reference sequence). The V and J ends lost 6 bases and 8 bases, in that order; junction bases with no gene match: 12. DNA for the CDR3: TGTGCCAGTAGCCAACAGGGGTTGCTCGAAGGCTACACCTTC. Its protein product is CASSQQGLLEGYTF. The full variable domain, its missing parts supplied by reference TRBV19 and TRBJ1-2, is DGGITQSPKYLFRKEGQNVTLSCEQNLNHDAMYWYRQDPGQGLRLIYYSQIVNDFQKGDIAEGYSVSREKKESFPLTVTSAQKNPTAFYLCASSQQGLLEGYTFGSGTRLTVV.

The V and J genes are TRBV15 and TRBJ1-2, with D possibly being TRBD1 (6 bases). The CDR3 has 15 residues. V shed 1 base and J shed 8 bases, with 17 bases lying between them. Germline CDR1 is LNHNV and CDR2 is YYDKDF (reference sequence). This CDR3 is CATSRGGAGAQGYTF. CDR3 coding DNA: TGTGCCACCAGCAGAGGGGGGGCGGGGGCGCAAGGCTACACCTTC.

Here the CDR3 reads CASSLGPGTGELFF. The CDR3 DNA sequence: TGTGCCAGCAGCTTAGGTCCCGGCACCGGGGAGCTGTTTTTT. The chain combines TRBV11-3 with TRBJ2-2; D ambiguous. The CDR3 sequence is 14 residues long. V gave up 1 base and J gave up 4 bases, with 7 bases separating them. Germline CDR1 is SGHNT and CDR2 is YENEEA.

V and J are TRBV6-1 and TRBJ2-7; TRBD2 aligns across 7 bases. The CDR3 extends over 12 amino acids. The germline V gene has CDR1 MNHNS and CDR2 SASEGT. The V and J ends lost 3 bases and 11 bases, in that order; junction bases with no gene match: 7. The CDR3 protein is CASSEGGISKYF. As DNA, the CDR3 is TGTGCCAGCAGTGAGGGGGGGATTTCGAAGTACTTC.

The sample holds a few counts of this clone. This chain joins TRBV7-8 and TRBJ2-7; D is perhaps TRBD1 (6 bases). Germline V gene data show CDR1 as SGHVS and CDR2 as FQNEAQ. V was cut by 0 bases and J by 0 bases, with 9 bases left in between. CDR3 length: 15 amino acids. The CDR3 region is CASSLADRSSYEQYF. The CDR3 DNA is TGTGCCAGCAGCTTAGCCGACAGGAGCTCCTACGAGCAGTACTTC.

Of note for this clone: An end of the junction differs from the germline gene, which may be a read error. The J gene is TRBJ1-2, the V gene TRBV6-5; D remains ambiguous. The germline CDR1 and CDR2 sequences are MNHEY and SVGAGI. This CDR3 contains 13 residues. The CDR3 loop reads CASSYGGKGGYPF. The CDR3 nucleotides are TGTGCCAGCAGTTACGGAGGGAAGGGTGGCTACCCCTTC.

This chain links TRBV6-4 with TRBJ2-3; D is possibly TRBD2 (7 bases). V was trimmed by 6 bases and J by 3 bases, leaving 16 bases between them. This CDR3 has 15 amino acids. Germline V gives CDR1 MRHNA, CDR2 SNTAGT. For the CDR3, the DNA is TGTGCCAGCAGCCAAGAAGGGGGGGAGACAGATACGCAGTATTTT. This encodes CASSQEGGETDTQYF.

The V call is TRBV19, the J call TRBJ2-3, with D maybe TRBD1 (6 bases). V was pared by 3 bases and J by 2 bases, with 9 bases between. This CDR3 contains 14 residues. The germline CDR1 and CDR2 sequences are LNHDA and SQIVND (reference sequence). CDR3 bases: TGTGCCAGTAGTATGGGGGCTCCCACAGATACGCAGTATTTT. Residues: CASSMGAPTDTQYF.

This chain links TRBV19 with TRBJ2-5; 8 bases are shared with TRBD2. Germline V gene lookup returns CDR1 LNHDA and CDR2 SQIVND (reference sequence). The CDR3 has 16 residues. After removal of 4 bases from V and 2 bases from J, the junction contained 9 bases not matched to a gene. The CDR3 loop reads CASSNGGAILQETQYF. As DNA, the CDR3 is TGTGCCAGTAGTAACGGGGGGGCGATACTACAAGAGACCCAGTACTTC.

J is TRBJ2-5 and V is TRBV5-6; D may be TRBD2 (5 bases). Trimming left V 1 base short and J 1 base short, with 11 bases between. Germline V gene lookup returns CDR1 SGHDT and CDR2 YYEEEE. The CDR3 is 15 residues long. The CDR3 DNA reads TGTGCCAGCAGCTTGATGGGGAGAGGCCAAGAGACCCAGTACTTC. Translated, it gives CASSLMGRGQETQYF.

V usage is TRBV6-4 and J usage is TRBJ2-1; perhaps TRBD1 as D (6 bases). CDR1 MRHNA and CDR2 SNTAGT come from the germline V gene. This CDR3 has 18 amino acids. Trimming removed 0 bases from V and 9 bases from J, with 24 bases in between. CDR3 bases: TGTGCCAGCAGTGACTCTGAATCCAATTTTGCAGGGGTGGGTGAGCAGTTCTTC. Amino acids: CASSDSESNFAGVGEQFF.

This CDR3 reads CASSSGAYIYGYTF. CDR3 DNA: TGTGCCAGCAGTTCAGGGGCGTACATCTATGGCTACACCTTC. The chain has TRBV28 and TRBJ1-2, with TRBD1 as a possible D gene (6 bases). Germline CDR1 MDHEN, CDR2 SYDVKM. The CDR3 length is 14 residues. With 4 bases removed from V and 4 bases from J, the gap between germline ends came to 13 bases.

The rearrangement joins TRBV7-2 to TRBJ2-1; TRBD2 might be the D (5 bases). V lost 6 bases to trimming and J lost 0 bases, with 12 bases between them. The CDR3 is 15 residues long. Germline V lookup: CDR1 SGHTA, CDR2 FQGNSA. Here the CDR3 DNA reads TGTGCCAGCAGATTGCCGGGAACCTCCTACAATGAGCAGTTCTTC. Encoded protein: CASRLPGTSYNEQFF.

The chain employs TRBV5-1 and TRBJ2-7, with a weak D call TRBD2 (7 bases). V was trimmed by 3 bases and J by 3 bases, leaving 16 bases between them. This CDR3 is 15 amino acids long. Germline V gene sequence: CDR1 SGHRS, CDR2 YFSETQ. CDR3: CASSWETGRVYEQYF. DNA of the CDR3: TGCGCCAGCAGCTGGGAAACAGGGAGGGTCTACGAGCAGTACTTC.

This clone has more than one count but fewer than ten. V is TRBV7-2 and J is TRBJ1-3, with D tentatively TRBD1 (5 bases). Germline V lookup: CDR1 SGHTA, CDR2 FQGNSA. The CDR3 loop spans 15 amino acids. V was trimmed by 1 base and J by 3 bases, leaving 10 bases between them. This chain's CDR3 is CASSLVAGGGNTIYF. For the CDR3, the DNA is TGTGCCAGCAGCTTAGTTGCGGGGGGTGGAAACACCATATATTTT.

Remarks on this clone: One junction end disagrees with the germline gene, perhaps due to a read error. The CDR3 bases are TGTTCCAGCAGCTTAGGGCAGGGGGTCGACGAGCAGTACTTC. Its protein is CSSSLGQGVDEQYF. The J gene is TRBJ2-7, the V gene TRBV7-9; 7 bases map to TRBD1. This CDR3 spans 14 amino acids. Germline loops: CDR1 SEHNR, CDR2 FQNEAQ (reference sequence).

This clone has only a few counts. The sample has other DNA sequences that encode this CDR3 too. The V call is TRBV30, the J call TRBJ1-2; possibly TRBD1 for D (5 bases). V was trimmed by 1 base and J by 4 bases, leaving 10 bases between them. There are 13 residues in the CDR3. CDR1 and CDR2 from the germline V gene are GTSNPN and SVGIG (reference sequence). CDR3: CAWSAGSGYGYTF. The CDR3 DNA is TGTGCCTGGAGTGCAGGGTCAGGCTATGGCTACACCTTC.